This T cell receptor (beta chain) emerged from a study of CD8+ T cells in alopecia areata. Study context: The authors grafted skin from approximately 6-12-month-old C3H/HeJ donors with spontaneous alopecia onto roughly 6-11-week-old female C3H/HeJ mice. General observations from the study: Higher clonality than in normal scalp was seen in lesional scalp, especially alopecia totalis/universalis. Scalp repertoires also include resident alphabeta T cells from normal skin. Possibly because of HLA-related factors, TCR sharing was less clear across patients than in mice.

CD4, CD8alpha, NKG2D, NKG2ACE and other markers guided sorting of pooled cutaneous lymph node cells. The CDR3 extends over 12 amino acids. Germline assignment: CDR1 FNHDT and CDR2 SITEND (reference sequence). With 3 bases removed from V and 2 bases from J, the gap between germline ends came to 5 bases. This clone was observed a handful of times. Its matching antigen is unknown. These gene names are mouse names. The CDR3 goes on 4 residues after the read ends, and that part is filled in from the germline J gene. Other DNA sequences in the same sample also yield this CDR3. RNA extraction was followed by reverse transcription into cDNA, which acted as the sequencing template. The repertoire was sequenced with immunoSEQ multiplex PCR; TCRdb's copy has only in-frame clones and lacks some. The sample was found to contain about 270,000 clones, and every one recurs.

The source material was CD4+ T cells sorted from a lymph node. The chain links TRBV19 to TRBJ1-2; D might be TRBD1 (5 bases). The TCR comes from a C3H/HeJ mouse with alopecia areata. MHC haplotype here: H2-k. CDR3 protein: CASSRGNSDYTF. The sequenced CDR3 bases are TGTGCCAGCAGTAGGGGGAACTCC.